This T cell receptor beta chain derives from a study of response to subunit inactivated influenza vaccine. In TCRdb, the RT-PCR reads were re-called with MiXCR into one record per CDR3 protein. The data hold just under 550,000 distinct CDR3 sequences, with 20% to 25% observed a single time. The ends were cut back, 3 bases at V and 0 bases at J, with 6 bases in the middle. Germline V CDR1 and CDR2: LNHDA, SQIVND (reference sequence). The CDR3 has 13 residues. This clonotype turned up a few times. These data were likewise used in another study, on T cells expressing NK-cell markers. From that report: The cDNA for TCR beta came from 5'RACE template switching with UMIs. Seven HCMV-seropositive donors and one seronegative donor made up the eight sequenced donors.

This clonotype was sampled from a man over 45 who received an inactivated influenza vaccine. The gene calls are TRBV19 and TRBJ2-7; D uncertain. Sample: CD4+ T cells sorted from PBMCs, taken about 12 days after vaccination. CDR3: CASSMMLSYEQYF. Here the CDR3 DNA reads TGTGCCAGTAGTATGATGCTCTCCTACGAGCAGTACTTC.